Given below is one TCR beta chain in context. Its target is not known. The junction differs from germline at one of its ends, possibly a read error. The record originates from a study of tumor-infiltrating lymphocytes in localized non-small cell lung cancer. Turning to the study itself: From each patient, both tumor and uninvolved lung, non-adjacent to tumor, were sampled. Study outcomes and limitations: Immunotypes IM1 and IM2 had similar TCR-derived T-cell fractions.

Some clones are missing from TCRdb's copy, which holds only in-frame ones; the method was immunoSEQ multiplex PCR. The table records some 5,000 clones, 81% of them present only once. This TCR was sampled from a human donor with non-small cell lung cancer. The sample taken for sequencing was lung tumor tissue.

CDR3 loop: CASLGGPGDTGELLF. CDR3 bases: TGTGCCTCTCTGGGGGGTCCCGGGGACACCGGGGAGCTGCTTTTT. The V and J genes are TRBV30 and TRBJ2-2; the D gene could be TRBD1 or TRBD2 (6 bases each). The CDR3 loop spans 15 amino acids. Germline lookup yields CDR1 GTSNPN and CDR2 SVGIG (reference sequence). Full variable domain (remainder filled in from reference TRBV30 and TRBJ2-2): SQTIHQWPATLVQPVGSPLSLECTVEGTSNPNLYWYRQAAGRGLQLLFYSVGIGQISSEVPQNLSASRPQDRQFILSSKKLLLSDSGFYLCASLGGPGDTGELLFGEGSRLTVL.